This T cell receptor (beta chain) emerged from a study of blood T cell repertoires in COVID-19. Study-level background: Spain, Italy and the United States supplied samples that represented acute and convalescent COVID-19. The analysed material was cDNA or gDNA that came from T cells, B-cell-depleted T cells, or PBMCs.

In the authors' workflow: Reference gene primer amplification gave nucleated cell count estimates. Measured with immunoSEQ multiplex PCR; TCRdb has only the in-frame clones, and not every one. V, J and clone size were drawn from that table, and D and trimming were deduced from the DNA. The sample contains tens of thousands of clones, almost 85% of which appear only once. This TCR was recovered from a man aged 50 or older with active or convalescent COVID-19. Sequenced input: peripheral blood.

CDR3 residues: CATSDLAARNTGELFF. The CDR3 coding sequence is TGTGCCACCAGTGATTTAGCGGCAAGGAACACCGGGGAGCTGTTTTTT. V and J are TRBV24-1 and TRBJ2-2; D possibly corresponds to TRBD2 (5 bases). CDR1 and CDR2 (germline): KGHDR, SFDVKD. The ends were cut back, 1 base at V and 1 base at J, with 9 bases in the middle. This CDR3 comprises 16 residues.